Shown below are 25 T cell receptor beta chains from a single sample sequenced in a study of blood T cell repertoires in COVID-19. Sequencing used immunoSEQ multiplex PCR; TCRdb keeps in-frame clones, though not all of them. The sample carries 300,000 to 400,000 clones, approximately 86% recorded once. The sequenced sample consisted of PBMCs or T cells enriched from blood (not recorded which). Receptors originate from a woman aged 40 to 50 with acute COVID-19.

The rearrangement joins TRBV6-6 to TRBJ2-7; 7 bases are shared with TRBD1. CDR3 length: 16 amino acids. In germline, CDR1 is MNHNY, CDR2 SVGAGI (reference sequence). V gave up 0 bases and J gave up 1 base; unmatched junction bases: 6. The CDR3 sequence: CASSYSGQVNSYEQYF. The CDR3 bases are TGTGCCAGCAGTTACTCCGGACAGGTAAATTCCTACGAGCAGTACTTC.

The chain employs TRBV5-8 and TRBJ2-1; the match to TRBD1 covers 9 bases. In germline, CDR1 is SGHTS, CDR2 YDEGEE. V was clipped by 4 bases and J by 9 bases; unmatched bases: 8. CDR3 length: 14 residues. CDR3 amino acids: CASSQGQGRGEQFF. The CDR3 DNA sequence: TGTGCCAGCAGCCAGGGACAGGGCCGGGGTGAGCAGTTCTTC.

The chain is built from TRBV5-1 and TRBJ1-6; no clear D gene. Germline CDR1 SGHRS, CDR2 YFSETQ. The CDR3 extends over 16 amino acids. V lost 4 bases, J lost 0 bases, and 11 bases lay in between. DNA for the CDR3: TGCGCCAGCAGCAGCGAGTCCAACTCCTATAATTCACCCCTCCACTTT. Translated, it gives CASSSESNSYNSPLHF.

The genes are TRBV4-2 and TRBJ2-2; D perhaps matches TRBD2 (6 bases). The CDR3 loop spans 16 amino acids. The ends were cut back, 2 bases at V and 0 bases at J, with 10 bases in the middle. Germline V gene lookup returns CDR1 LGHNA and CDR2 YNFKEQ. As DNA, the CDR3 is TGTGCCAGCAGCCAACGACTAGTCGCGAACACCGGGGAGCTGTTTTTT. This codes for CASSQRLVANTGELFF.

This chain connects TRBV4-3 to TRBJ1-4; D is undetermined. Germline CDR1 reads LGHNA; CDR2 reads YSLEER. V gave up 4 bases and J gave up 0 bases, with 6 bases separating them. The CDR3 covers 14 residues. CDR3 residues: CASSLQATNEKLFF. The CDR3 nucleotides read TGCGCCAGCAGCCTGCAGGCAACTAATGAAAAACTGTTTTTT.

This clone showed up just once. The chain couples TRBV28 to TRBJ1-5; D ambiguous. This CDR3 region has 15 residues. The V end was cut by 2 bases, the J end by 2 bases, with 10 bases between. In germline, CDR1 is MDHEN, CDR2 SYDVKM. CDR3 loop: CASSLQVGGNQPQHF. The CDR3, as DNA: TGTGCCAGCAGTTTACAGGTCGGGGGCAATCAGCCCCAGCATTTT.

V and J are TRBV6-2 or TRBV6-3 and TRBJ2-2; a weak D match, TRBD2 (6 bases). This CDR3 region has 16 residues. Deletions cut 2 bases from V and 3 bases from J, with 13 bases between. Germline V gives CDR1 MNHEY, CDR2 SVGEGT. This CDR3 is CASSYGRRGYTGELFF. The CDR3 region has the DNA TGTGCCAGCAGTTACGGTCGGAGGGGCTACACCGGGGAGCTGTTTTTT.

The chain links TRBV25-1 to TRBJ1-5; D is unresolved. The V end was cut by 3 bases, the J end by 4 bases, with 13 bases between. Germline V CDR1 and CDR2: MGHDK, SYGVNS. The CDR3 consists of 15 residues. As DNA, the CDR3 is TGTGCCAGCAGTGAGCTCGGGGAAGGGAATCAGCCCCAGCATTTT. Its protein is CASSELGEGNQPQHF.

CDR3 DNA sequence: TGTGCCAGCAGCCCCTTCTTAAACAGTGAGCAGTTCTTC. Its translation: CASSPFLNSEQFF. The chain has TRBV3-1 (or the pseudogene TRBV3-2) and TRBJ2-1, with unresolved D. Trimming removed 4 bases at V and 9 bases at J, with 13 bases between. The CDR3 is made up of 13 amino acids. Germline V lookup: CDR1 LGHDT, CDR2 YNNKEL (reference sequence).

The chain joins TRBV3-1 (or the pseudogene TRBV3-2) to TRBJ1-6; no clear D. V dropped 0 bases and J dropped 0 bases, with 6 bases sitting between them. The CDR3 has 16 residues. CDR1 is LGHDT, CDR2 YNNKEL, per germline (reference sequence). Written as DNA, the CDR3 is TGTGCCAGCAGCCAAGATAGCCGCTCCTATAATTCACCCCTCCACTTT. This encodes CASSQDSRSYNSPLHF.

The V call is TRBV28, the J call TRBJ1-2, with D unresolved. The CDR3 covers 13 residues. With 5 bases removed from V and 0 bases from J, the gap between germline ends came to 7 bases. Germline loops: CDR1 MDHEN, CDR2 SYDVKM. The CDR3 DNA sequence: TGTGCCAGCAGTCCGGGGACTAACTATGGCTACACCTTC. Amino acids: CASSPGTNYGYTF.

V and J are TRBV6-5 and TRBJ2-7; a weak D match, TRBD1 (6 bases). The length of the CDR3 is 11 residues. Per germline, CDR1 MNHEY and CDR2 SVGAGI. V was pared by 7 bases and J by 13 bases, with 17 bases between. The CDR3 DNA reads TGTGCCAGCAAGATGGGTGGGGGCTTATACTTC. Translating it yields CASKMGGGLYF.

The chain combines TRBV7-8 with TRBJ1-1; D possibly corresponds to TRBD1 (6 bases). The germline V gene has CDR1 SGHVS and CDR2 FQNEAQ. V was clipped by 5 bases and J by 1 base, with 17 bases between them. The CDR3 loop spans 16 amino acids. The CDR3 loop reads CASSKRQEIKNTEAFF. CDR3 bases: TGTGCCAGCAGCAAAAGACAGGAAATAAAGAACACTGAAGCTTTCTTT.

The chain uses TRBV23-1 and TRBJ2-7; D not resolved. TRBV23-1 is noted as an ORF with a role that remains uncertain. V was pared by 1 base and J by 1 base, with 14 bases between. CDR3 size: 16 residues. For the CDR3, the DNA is TGCGCCAGCAGTCAATATAGAGACTTCACGTCCTACGAGCAGTACTTC. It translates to CASSQYRDFTSYEQYF.

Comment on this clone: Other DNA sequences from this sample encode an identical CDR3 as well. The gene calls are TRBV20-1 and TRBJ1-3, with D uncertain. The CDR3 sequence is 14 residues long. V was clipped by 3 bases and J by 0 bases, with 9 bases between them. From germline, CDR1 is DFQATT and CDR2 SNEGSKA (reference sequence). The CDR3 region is CSASLQDSGNTIYF. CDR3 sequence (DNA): TGCAGTGCTAGTTTGCAGGACTCTGGAAACACCATATATTTT.

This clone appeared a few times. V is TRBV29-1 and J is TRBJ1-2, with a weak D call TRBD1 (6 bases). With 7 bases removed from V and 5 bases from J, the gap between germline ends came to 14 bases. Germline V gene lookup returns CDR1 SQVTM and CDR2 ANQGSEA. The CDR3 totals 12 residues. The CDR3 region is CSGLDRKYGYTF. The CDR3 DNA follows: TGCAGCGGACTCGACAGGAAGTATGGCTACACCTTC.

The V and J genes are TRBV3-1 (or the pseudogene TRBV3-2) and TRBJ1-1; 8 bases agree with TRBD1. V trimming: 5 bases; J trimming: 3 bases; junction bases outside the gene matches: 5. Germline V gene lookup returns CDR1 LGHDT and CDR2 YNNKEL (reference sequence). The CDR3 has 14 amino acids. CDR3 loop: CASSGQGTHTEAFF. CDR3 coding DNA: TGTGCCAGCAGCGGACAGGGCACGCACACTGAAGCTTTCTTT.

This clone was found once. The CDR3: CASSASGGLSDEQFF. The CDR3 coding sequence is TGTGCCAGCAGCGCCTCGGGGGGGCTCTCCGATGAGCAGTTCTTC. The chain is built from TRBV9 and TRBJ2-1; the match to TRBD2 covers 8 bases. V shed 3 bases and J 8 bases; nucleotides not matched to a gene: 10. The CDR3 consists of 15 residues. CDR1 is SGDLS and CDR2 is YYNGEE in the germline V gene.

CDR3 sequence reads: CASSSLQGEAFF. Written as DNA, the CDR3 is TGTGCCAGCAGCTCCTTACAGGGTGAAGCTTTCTTT. The chain couples TRBV6-5 to TRBJ1-1; weak D call: TRBD1 (6 bases). V lost 6 bases, J lost 7 bases, and 12 bases lay in between. The CDR3 is made up of 12 amino acids. Germline CDR1 MNHEY, CDR2 SVGAGI.

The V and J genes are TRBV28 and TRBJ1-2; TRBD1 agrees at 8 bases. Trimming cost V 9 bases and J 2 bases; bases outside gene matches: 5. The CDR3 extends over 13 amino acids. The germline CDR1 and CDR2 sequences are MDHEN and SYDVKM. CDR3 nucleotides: TGTGCCAGTACAGGGGGGGGGAACTATGGCTACACCTTC. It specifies CASTGGGNYGYTF.

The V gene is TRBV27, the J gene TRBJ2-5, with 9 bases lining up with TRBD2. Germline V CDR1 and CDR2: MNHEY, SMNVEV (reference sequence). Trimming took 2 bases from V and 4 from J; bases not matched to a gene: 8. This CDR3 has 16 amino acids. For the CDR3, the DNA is TGTGCCAGCAGTTTAAAGACTAGCGGACTTGGAGAGACCCAGTACTTC. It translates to CASSLKTSGLGETQYF.

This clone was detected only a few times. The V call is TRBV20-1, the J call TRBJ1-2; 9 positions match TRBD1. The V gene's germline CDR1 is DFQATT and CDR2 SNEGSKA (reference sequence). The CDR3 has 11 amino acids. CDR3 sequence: CGKGQGNGYTF. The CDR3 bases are TGCGGAAAGGGACAGGGAAATGGCTACACCTTC.

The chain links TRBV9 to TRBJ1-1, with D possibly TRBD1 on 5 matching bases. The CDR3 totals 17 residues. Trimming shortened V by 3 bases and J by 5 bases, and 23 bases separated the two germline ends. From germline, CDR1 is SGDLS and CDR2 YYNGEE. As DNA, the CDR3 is TGTGCCAGCAGCGCCGCTATGGGCCAGCCGGGGGGTACTGAAGCTTTCTTT. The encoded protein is CASSAAMGQPGGTEAFF. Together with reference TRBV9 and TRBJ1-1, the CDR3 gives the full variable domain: DSGVTQTPKHLITATGQRVTLRCSPRSGDLSVYWYQQSLDQGLQFLIQYYNGEERAKGNILERFSAQQFPDLHSELNLSSLELGDSALYFCASSAAMGQPGGTEAFFGQGTRLTVV.

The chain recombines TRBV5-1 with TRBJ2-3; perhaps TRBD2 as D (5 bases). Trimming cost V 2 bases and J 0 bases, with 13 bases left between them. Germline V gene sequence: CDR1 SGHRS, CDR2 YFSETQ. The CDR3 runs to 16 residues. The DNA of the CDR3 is TGCGCCAGCAGCTTACCCGGGAAGGAGAGCACAGATACGCAGTATTTT. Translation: CASSLPGKESTDTQYF.

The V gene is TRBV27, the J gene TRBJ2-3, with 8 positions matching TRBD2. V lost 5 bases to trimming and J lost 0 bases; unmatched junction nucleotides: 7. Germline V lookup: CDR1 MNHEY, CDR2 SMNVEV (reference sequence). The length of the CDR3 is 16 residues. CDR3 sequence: CASSPLAGKSTDTQYF. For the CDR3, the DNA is TGTGCCAGCAGTCCTCTAGCGGGTAAAAGCACAGATACGCAGTATTTT.